Each of the 23 T cell receptor beta chains below was sequenced from the same sample in a study of T cell repertoires in cytomegalovirus infection. TCRdb ran MiXCR on the reads and lists one entry per CDR3 protein. The data hold around 570,000 distinct CDR3 sequences, with almost 40% observed a single time. These receptors lack a known antigen. Sequencing used cultured PBMCs, obtained from culture after CMV antigen stimulation. The receptors come from a human donor in good health (CMV status not recorded). Some clones in this sample may be carry-over from other donors' samples.

This clonotype was counted a few times. This sequence joins TRBV7-2 and TRBJ2-5; tentative D call: TRBD2 (6 bases). This CDR3 has 12 residues. V was cut by 9 bases and J by 4 bases, with 12 bases left in between. Germline assignment: CDR1 SGHTA and CDR2 FQGNSA. The CDR3, as DNA: TGTGCCAGAGAGACTAGGAGAGAGACCCAGTACTTC. Protein: CARETRRETQYF. Using reference TRBV7-2 and TRBJ2-5 for the parts outside the CDR3, the full variable domain is GAGVSQSPSNKVTEKGKDVELRCDPISGHTALYWYRQSLGQGLEFLIYFQGNSAPDKSGLPSDRFSAERTGGSVSTLTIQRTQQEDSAVYLCARETRRETQYFGPGTRLLVL.

The rearrangement links TRBV19 to TRBJ1-5; possible D gene TRBD1, 6 bases. CDR1 is LNHDA and CDR2 is SQIVND in the germline V gene (reference sequence). The V end lost 0 bases, the J end lost 4 bases, and 10 bases lay between the germline ends. This CDR3 has 15 residues. CDR3 in amino acids: CASSIDEGENQPQHF. The CDR3 bases are TGTGCCAGTAGTATAGACGAGGGGGAGAATCAGCCCCAGCATTTT.

V gene TRBV5-4 combines with J gene TRBJ1-2, with D perhaps TRBD1 (6 bases). Germline lookup yields CDR1 SGHNT and CDR2 YYREEE (reference sequence). This CDR3 contains 13 residues. V lost 6 bases and J lost 8, with 17 bases in between. The DNA for the CDR3 is TGTGCCAGCACCTTCAAGGGAGGGGGAGGCTACACCTTC. Translated: CASTFKGGGGYTF.

The rearrangement links TRBV29-1 to TRBJ2-1; D unresolved. CDR1 SQVTM and CDR2 ANQGSEA come from the germline V gene. V lost 4 bases and J 3 bases, leaving 7 bases between the germline ends. The CDR3 spans 12 residues. The CDR3 protein is CSVGPSYNEQFF. The CDR3 coding sequence is TGCAGCGTTGGCCCCAGCTACAATGAGCAGTTCTTC.

The gene calls are TRBV7-2 and TRBJ2-7; a possible D gene is TRBD2 (7 bases). The V and J ends lost 5 bases and 4 bases respectively, with 18 bases between them. The CDR3 consists of 15 residues. Germline V CDR1 and CDR2: SGHTA, FQGNSA. CDR3 sequence (DNA): TGTGCCAGCAGCCATCTGGAGGGGGGGAGGTACGAGCAGTACTTC. Amino acid sequence: CASSHLEGGRYEQYF.

This clonotype has just a few counts. CDR3 DNA sequence: TGTGCCAGCCTAGAAAGAGGTGGCCCGACCCAGTACTTC. This encodes CASLERGGPTQYF. The gene calls are TRBV7-9 and TRBJ2-5; no firm D call. The CDR3 sequence is 13 residues long. The germline V and J ends were trimmed by 8 bases and 7 bases, with 17 bases remaining between them. In germline, CDR1 is SEHNR, CDR2 FQNEAQ (reference sequence). The variable domain in full, completed from reference TRBV7-9 and TRBJ2-5, reads DTGVSQNPRHKITKRGQNVTFRCDPISEHNRLYWYRQTLGQGPEFLTYFQNEAQLEKSRLLSDRFSAERPKGSFSTLEIQRTEQGDSAMYLCASLERGGPTQYFGPGTRLLVL.

This clonotype was counted only a few times. The V gene is TRBV12-3 or TRBV12-4, the J gene TRBJ1-6; no definite D call. Trimming pared 6 bases from V and 7 bases from J, leaving 10 bases between. The CDR3 spans 13 residues. CDR3 coding DNA: TGTGCCAGCAGCAACACCGGGAATTCACCCCTCCACTTT. This codes for CASSNTGNSPLHF.

This clonotype has just a few counts. J is TRBJ2-1 and V is TRBV7-2, with TRBD2 matching over 12 bases. From germline, CDR1 is SGHTA and CDR2 FQGNSA. The CDR3 loop spans 15 amino acids. After removal of 0 bases from V and 13 bases from J, the junction contained 7 bases not matched to a gene. This CDR3 reads CASSLALAGGPNQFF. CDR3 bases: TGTGCCAGCAGCTTAGCGCTAGCGGGGGGGCCTAACCAGTTCTTC.

DNA for the CDR3: TGTGCCAGCCAGGACTTTATCGGAAACACCATATATTTT. It yields the protein CASQDFIGNTIYF. The V and J genes are TRBV6-5 and TRBJ1-3; D is ambiguous. Germline-derived CDR1 and CDR2 are MNHEY and SVGAGI. The CDR3 is 13 amino acids. V was trimmed by 8 bases and J by 4 bases, leaving 12 bases between them.

This clonotype has just one count. This rearrangement joins TRBV6-2 or TRBV6-3 to TRBJ1-1; TRBD1 matches at 8 bases. Trimming removed 2 bases from V and 4 bases from J; junction bases left unmatched: 9. CDR3 size: 16 residues. Germline-derived CDR1 and CDR2 are MNHEY and SVGEGT. The CDR3 here is CASSYIQGALFTEAFF. Here the CDR3 DNA reads TGTGCCAGCAGTTACATTCAGGGGGCTCTCTTCACTGAAGCTTTCTTT.

The rearrangement joins TRBV7-9 to TRBJ2-5, with 11 bases lining up with TRBD2. The CDR3 has 17 amino acids. CDR1 is SEHNR, CDR2 FQNEAQ, per germline (reference sequence). Trimming took 5 bases from V and 3 from J; bases not matched to a gene: 11. In DNA form, the CDR3 reads TGTGCCAGCAGCCCGGGACTAGCGGTCCGACCCGAAGAGACCCAGTACTTC. This encodes CASSPGLAVRPEETQYF. Filled out from reference TRBV7-9 and TRBJ2-5, the complete variable domain reads DTGVSQNPRHKITKRGQNVTFRCDPISEHNRLYWYRQTLGQGPEFLTYFQNEAQLEKSRLLSDRFSAERPKGSFSTLEIQRTEQGDSAMYLCASSPGLAVRPEETQYFGPGTRLLVL.

The chain couples TRBV6-8 to TRBJ2-3; D call uncertain. V was trimmed by 6 bases and J by 0 bases, leaving 7 bases between them. This CDR3 is 13 amino acids long. CDR1 MNHGY and CDR2 SAAAGT come from the germline V gene. The CDR3 coding sequence is TGTGCCAGCAGACGCCACAGCACAGATACGCAGTATTTT. Translation gives CASRRHSTDTQYF.

This clonotype was counted between two and nine times. The rearrangement joins TRBV14 to TRBJ1-1; D gene ambiguous. Between the trimmed V and J ends, which lost 4 bases and 0 bases, there was a span of 12 bases. The CDR3 covers 15 residues. The germline gives CDR1 SGHDN, CDR2 FVKESK. This CDR3 reads CASSPMFSLNTEAFF. Here the CDR3 DNA reads TGTGCCAGCAGCCCCATGTTTTCATTGAACACTGAAGCTTTCTTT.

The chain is built from TRBV7-9 and TRBJ2-7; D remains ambiguous. Germline values: CDR1 SEHNR, CDR2 FQNEAQ (reference sequence). Trimming removed 5 bases from V and 4 bases from J, with 15 bases in between. The CDR3 spans 14 residues. The CDR3 sequence: CASSPKGGSYEQYF. The DNA of the CDR3 is TGTGCCAGCAGCCCGAAGGGTGGGTCGTACGAGCAGTACTTC.

This rearrangement joins TRBV7-9 to TRBJ2-1; D possibly corresponds to TRBD2 (6 bases). The CDR3 covers 12 residues. V gave up 5 bases and J gave up 8 bases, with 10 bases separating them. Per germline, CDR1 SEHNR and CDR2 FQNEAQ (reference sequence). The CDR3, as DNA: TGTGCCAGCAGCCCCACGGGAGATGAGCAGTTCTTC. It is translated as CASSPTGDEQFF.

This clonotype was counted only a few times. This chain links TRBV14 with TRBJ2-1, with 8 bases identical to TRBD2. The CDR3 length is 18 residues. Germline V gene data show CDR1 as SGHDN and CDR2 as FVKESK. V trimming: 0 bases; J trimming: 3 bases; junction bases outside the gene matches: 10. The CDR3 loop reads CASSQDQIAGLIYNEQFF. In DNA form, the CDR3 reads TGTGCCAGCAGCCAAGATCAGATAGCGGGACTTATCTACAATGAGCAGTTCTTC.

This chain links TRBV12-3 or TRBV12-4 with TRBJ2-3, with a weak D call TRBD1 (5 bases). The CDR3 consists of 16 residues. V dropped 10 bases and J dropped 2 bases, with 22 bases sitting between them. CDR3: CATSPPSRQYTDTQYF. CDR3 coding DNA: TGTGCCACCAGCCCCCCTTCTCGACAGTACACAGATACGCAGTATTTT.

The J gene is TRBJ2-2, the V gene TRBV19, with a weak D call TRBD1 (6 bases). V was clipped by 4 bases and J by 8 bases, with 14 bases between them. The CDR3 is 14 amino acids. Germline CDR1 LNHDA, CDR2 SQIVND (reference sequence). CDR3 sequence: CASSTTGSRGELFF. In nucleotides, the CDR3 is TGTGCCAGTAGTACTACAGGGAGCCGTGGGGAGCTGTTTTTT.

The V gene is TRBV2, the J gene TRBJ2-3, with 7 bases matching TRBD2. The V gene end was trimmed by 8 bases and the J gene end by 1 base; junction bases not matched to a gene: 15. The CDR3 spans 17 residues. From germline, CDR1 is SNHLY and CDR2 FYNNEI. The CDR3 DNA reads TGTGCCAGCTCAGGTGGGGGGGTCGTTCAGGGCACAGATACGCAGTATTTT. Translated, it gives CASSGGGVVQGTDTQYF. Supplemented by reference TRBV2 and TRBJ2-3, the full variable domain reads EPEVTQTPSHQVTQMGQEVILRCVPISNHLYFYWYRQILGQKVEFLVSFYNNEISEKSEIFDDQFSVERPDGSNFTLKIRSTKLEDSAMYFCASSGGGVVQGTDTQYFGPGTRLTVL.

This clonotype was detected a few times. This chain joins TRBV19 and TRBJ2-1; the D gene is possibly TRBD2 (6 bases). CDR1 is LNHDA, CDR2 SQIVND, per germline (reference sequence). This CDR3 is 16 amino acids long. Deletions cut 3 bases from V and 7 bases from J, with 19 bases between. The CDR3 DNA sequence: TGTGCCAGTAGTATTTCAGGGTACGGGGGTTGGAATGAGCAGTTCTTC. This gives the protein CASSISGYGGWNEQFF. The variable domain in full, with the rest retrieved from reference TRBV19 and TRBJ2-1, is DGGITQSPKYLFRKEGQNVTLSCEQNLNHDAMYWYRQDPGQGLRLIYYSQIVNDFQKGDIAEGYSVSREKKESFPLTVTSAQKNPTAFYLCASSISGYGGWNEQFFGPGTRLTVL.

This rearrangement joins TRBV11-2 to TRBJ1-1, with D maybe TRBD1 (5 bases). Per germline, CDR1 SGHAT and CDR2 FQNNGV. V was shortened by 8 bases and J by 1 base, with 17 bases between the two germline ends. This CDR3 is 15 amino acids long. In nucleotides, the CDR3 is TGTGCCAGCCTTCGGGGCGGGCACGGGAACACTGAAGCTTTCTTT. This codes for CASLRGGHGNTEAFF.

Only a few counts were recorded for this clonotype. V is TRBV7-2 and J is TRBJ2-1; 8 bases agree with TRBD2. V shed 6 bases and J 7 bases; nucleotides not matched to a gene: 2. Germline assignment: CDR1 SGHTA and CDR2 FQGNSA. This CDR3 spans 12 amino acids. Written as DNA, the CDR3 is TGTGCCAGCAGGACGGGGGGGAATGAGCAGTTCTTC. Its translation is CASRTGGNEQFF.

The chain couples TRBV6-1 to TRBJ2-5; D remains unclear. In germline, CDR1 is MNHNS, CDR2 SASEGT. The CDR3 length is 11 residues. V dropped 8 bases and J dropped 5 bases, with 9 bases sitting between them. CDR3 amino acids: CASGVRETQYF. For the CDR3, the DNA is TGTGCCAGCGGGGTCAGGGAGACCCAGTACTTC.